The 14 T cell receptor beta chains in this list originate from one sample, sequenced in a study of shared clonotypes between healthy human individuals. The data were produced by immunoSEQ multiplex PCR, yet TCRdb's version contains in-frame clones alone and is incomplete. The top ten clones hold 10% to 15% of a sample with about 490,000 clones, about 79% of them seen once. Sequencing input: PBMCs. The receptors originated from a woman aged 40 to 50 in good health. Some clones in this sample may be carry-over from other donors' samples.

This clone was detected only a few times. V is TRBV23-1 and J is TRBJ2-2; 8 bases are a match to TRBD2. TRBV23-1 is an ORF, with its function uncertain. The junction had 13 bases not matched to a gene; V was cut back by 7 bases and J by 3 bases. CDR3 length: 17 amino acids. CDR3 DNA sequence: TGCGCCAGCACCCTACCGGGGGGGGCGGATCACACCGGGGAGCTGTTTTTT. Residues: CASTLPGGADHTGELFF.

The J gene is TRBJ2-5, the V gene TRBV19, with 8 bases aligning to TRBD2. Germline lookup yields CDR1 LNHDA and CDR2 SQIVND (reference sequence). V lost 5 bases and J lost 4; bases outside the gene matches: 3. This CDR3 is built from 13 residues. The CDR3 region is CASSQGLGETQYF. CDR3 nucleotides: TGTGCCAGTAGTCAGGGACTAGGAGAGACCCAGTACTTC.

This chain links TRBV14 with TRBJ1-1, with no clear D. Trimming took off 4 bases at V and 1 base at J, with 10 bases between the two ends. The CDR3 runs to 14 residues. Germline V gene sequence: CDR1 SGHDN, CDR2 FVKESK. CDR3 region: CASSRLGWNTEAFF. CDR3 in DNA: TGTGCCAGCAGCCGTCTGGGGTGGAACACTGAAGCTTTCTTT.

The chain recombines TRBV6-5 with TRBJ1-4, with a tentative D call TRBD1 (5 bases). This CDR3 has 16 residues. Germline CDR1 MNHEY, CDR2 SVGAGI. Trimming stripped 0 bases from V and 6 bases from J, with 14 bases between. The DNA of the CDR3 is TGTGCCAGCAGTTACTCGTCGAGGGGCGCCTATGAAAAACTGTTTTTT. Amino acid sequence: CASSYSSRGAYEKLFF.

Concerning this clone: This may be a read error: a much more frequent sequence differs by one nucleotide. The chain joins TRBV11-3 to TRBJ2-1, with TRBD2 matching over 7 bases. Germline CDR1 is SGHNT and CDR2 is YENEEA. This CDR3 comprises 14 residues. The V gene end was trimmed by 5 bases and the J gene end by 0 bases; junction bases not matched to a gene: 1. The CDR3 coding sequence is TGTGCCAGCAGCCGGACTAGCTCCTACAATGAGCAGTTCTTC. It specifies CASSRTSSYNEQFF.

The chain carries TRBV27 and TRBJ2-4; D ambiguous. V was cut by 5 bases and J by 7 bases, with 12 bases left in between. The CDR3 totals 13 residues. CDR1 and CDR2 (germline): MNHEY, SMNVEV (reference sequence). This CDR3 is CASSGTAENIQYF. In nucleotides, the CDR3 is TGTGCCAGCAGTGGAACAGCCGAGAACATTCAGTACTTC.

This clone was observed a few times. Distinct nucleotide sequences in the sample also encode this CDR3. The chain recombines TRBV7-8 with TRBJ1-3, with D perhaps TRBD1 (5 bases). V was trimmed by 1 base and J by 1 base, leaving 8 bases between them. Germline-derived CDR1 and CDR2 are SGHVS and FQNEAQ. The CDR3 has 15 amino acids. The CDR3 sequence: CASSLGRASGNTIYF. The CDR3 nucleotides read TGTGCCAGCAGCTTAGGCAGGGCTTCTGGAAACACCATATATTTT.

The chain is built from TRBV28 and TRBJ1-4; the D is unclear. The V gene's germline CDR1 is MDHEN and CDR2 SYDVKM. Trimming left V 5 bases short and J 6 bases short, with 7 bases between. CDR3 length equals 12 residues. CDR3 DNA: TGTGCCAGCAGTGCCCTCGATGAAAAACTGTTTTTT. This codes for CASSALDEKLFF.

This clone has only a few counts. CDR3 in amino acids: CAFRLEARNEQYF. CDR3 in DNA: TGTGCCTTCCGTCTGGAGGCCAGAAACGAGCAGTACTTC. The genes are TRBV30 and TRBJ2-7; weak D call: TRBD2 (5 bases). Trimming shortened V by 7 bases and J by 5 bases, and 18 bases separated the two germline ends. Germline CDR1 and CDR2: GTSNPN and SVGIG (reference sequence). The CDR3 totals 13 residues.

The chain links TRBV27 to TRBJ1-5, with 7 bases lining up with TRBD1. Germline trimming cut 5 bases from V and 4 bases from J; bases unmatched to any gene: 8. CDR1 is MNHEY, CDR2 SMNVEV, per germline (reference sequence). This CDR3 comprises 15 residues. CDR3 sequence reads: CASSTTPGQNQPQHF. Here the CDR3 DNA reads TGTGCCAGCAGTACCACCCCGGGACAGAATCAGCCCCAGCATTTT.

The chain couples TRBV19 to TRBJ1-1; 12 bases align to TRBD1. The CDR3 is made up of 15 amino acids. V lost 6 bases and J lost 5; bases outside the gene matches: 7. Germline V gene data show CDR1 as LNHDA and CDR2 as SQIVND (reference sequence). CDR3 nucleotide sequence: TGTGCCAGTAGCAGAGGGACAGGGGGCCGAACTGAAGCTTTCTTT. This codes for CASSRGTGGRTEAFF.

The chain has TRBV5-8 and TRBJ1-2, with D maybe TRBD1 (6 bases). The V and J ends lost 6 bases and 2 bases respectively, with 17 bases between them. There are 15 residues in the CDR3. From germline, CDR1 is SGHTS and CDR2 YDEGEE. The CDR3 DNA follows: TGTGCCAGCACCAGGGGCCTTGGGGCCAACTATGGCTACACCTTC. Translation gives CASTRGLGANYGYTF.

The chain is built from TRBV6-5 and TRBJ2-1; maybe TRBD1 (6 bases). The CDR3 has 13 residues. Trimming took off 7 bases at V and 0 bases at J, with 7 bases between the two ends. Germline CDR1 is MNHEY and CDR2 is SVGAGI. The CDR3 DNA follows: TGTGCCAGCAAGGACAGCTCCTACAATGAGCAGTTCTTC. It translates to CASKDSSYNEQFF.

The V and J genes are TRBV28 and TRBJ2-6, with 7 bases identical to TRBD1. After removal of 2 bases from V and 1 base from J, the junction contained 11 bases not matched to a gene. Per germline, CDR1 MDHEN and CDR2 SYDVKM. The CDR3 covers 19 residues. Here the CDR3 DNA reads TGTGCCAGCAGTTTACCCAGGCAGGGGGATAGGTCTGGGGCCAACGTCCTGACTTTC. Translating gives CASSLPRQGDRSGANVLTF.